These T cell receptor beta chains were read from a single sample in a study of CD8+ T cells in alopecia areata. Using immunoSEQ multiplex PCR, the repertoire was profiled, and TCRdb retains in-frame clones only, with some absent. The sample gives some 110,000 clones, around 50% of which show up once; 12% is in the top ten. Source: CD8+ T cells sorted from blood, taken at week 24, from a patient treated with tofacitinib. The source of these receptors is a human donor with alopecia areata. Each CDR3 is given with its conserved first and last residue. Fields, in order: D gene, V gene, J gene, clone size, CDR3 DNA, CDR3 protein. The D gene is left open where the match is weak. The size entry is marked missing in some rows and otherwise reads once, few, many or a size class.

>-|TRBV5-1|TRBJ2-5|-
TGCGCCAGCAGCTTGTTGGGCTTCCAAGAGACCCAGTACTTC
CASSLLGFQETQYF
>-|TRBV29-1|TRBJ1-2|once
TGCAGCGTTGATACAAGGTCTGGCTATGGCTACACCTTC
CSVDTRSGYGYTF
>-|TRBV7-9|TRBJ1-1|-
TGTGCCAGCAGCTTCTCTTTAATGGGAACTGAAGCTTTCTTT
CASSFSLMGTEAFF
>-|TRBV6-1|TRBJ2-5|-
TGTGCCAGCAGTGAAGGGGCAGGGATGGACCAAGAGACCCAGTACTTC
CASSEGAGMDQETQYF
>-|TRBV7-8|TRBJ2-4|few
TGTGCCAGCAATGATCTAGGGGAAGGGGCCAAAAACATTCAGTACTTC
CASNDLGEGAKNIQYF
>-|TRBV5-6|TRBJ2-7|-
TGTGCCAGCAGCTTGGAGGGAAACTCGTACGAGCAGTACTTC
CASSLEGNSYEQYF
>-|TRBV4-3|TRBJ1-6|-
TGCGCCAGCAGCCCCCGCGATGGGTCCTATAATTCACCCCTCCACTTT
CASSPRDGSYNSPLHF
>-|TRBV14|TRBJ2-6|-
TGTGCCAGCAGCCAAGAACGAGACAGACACTCACCTGGGGCCAACGTCCTGACTTTC
CASSQERDRHSPGANVLTF
>TRBD2|TRBV5-1|TRBJ2-7|-
TGCGCCAGCAGCTTGGCTAGCGGGGTCTACGAGCAGTACTTC
CASSLASGVYEQYF
>-|TRBV30|TRBJ2-2|-
TGTGCCTGGAGGTGGGCGGTCGGGGAGCTGTTTTTT
CAWRWAVGELFF
>-|TRBV6-1|TRBJ1-1|-
TGTGCCAGCAGTGAAGTAATGGGGATGAACACTGAAGCTTTCTTT
CASSEVMGMNTEAFF
>-|TRBV5-6|TRBJ2-1|-
TGTGCCAGCAGCGAGATCCAGGACGTATATCTCAATGAGCAGTTCTTC
CASSEIQDVYLNEQFF
>-|TRBV15|TRBJ1-5|-
TGTGCCACCAGCAGAGAGGGTTGGGGACTCAATCAGCCCCAGCATTTT
CATSREGWGLNQPQHF
>-|TRBV27|TRBJ2-1|-
TGTGCCAGCAGTAGGAGAGATGAGCAGTTCTTC
CASSRRDEQFF
>TRBD1|TRBV4-1|TRBJ1-6|-
TGCGCCAGCAGCCGAAACCGGGACAGACCGTCACCCCTCCACTTT
CASSRNRDRPSPLHF
>-|TRBV11-2|TRBJ1-6|-
TGTGCCAGCCAGACTCCCAGCTCCTATAATTCACCCCTCCACTTT
CASQTPSSYNSPLHF
>-|TRBV5-6|TRBJ1-2|-
TGTGCCAGCAGCCCGGACAGCACCTATGGCTACACCTTC
CASSPDSTYGYTF
>TRBD1|TRBV10-3|TRBJ1-2|-
TGTGCCACCCCCCTGGTGGGGACAGGGTCCTTTGGCTACACCTTC
CATPLVGTGSFGYTF
>-|TRBV27|TRBJ2-3|-
TGTGCCAGCACCTTGACGGTCGGTAGCACAGATACGCAGTATTTT
CASTLTVGSTDTQYF
>-|TRBV6-5|TRBJ2-1|-
TGTGCCAGCAGTTACGGGAACAATGAGCAGTTCTTC
CASSYGNNEQFF
>-|TRBV5-6|TRBJ2-7|-
TGTGCCAGCAGCTTACCGGTCTCCTACGAGCAGTACTTC
CASSLPVSYEQYF
>-|TRBV5-6|TRBJ2-1|-
TGTGCCAGCAGGTCGGACCGAGAAGTGGACAATGAGCAGTTCTTC
CASRSDREVDNEQFF
>TRBD1|TRBV7-3|TRBJ2-1|-
TGTGCCAGCAGCTCCGGGACAGGGATAGGCTCCTACAATGAGCAGTTCTTC
CASSSGTGIGSYNEQFF
>-|TRBV27|TRBJ2-5|-
TGTGCCAGCAGTTCTACCGACGGCCGGGAGACCCAGTACTTC
CASSSTDGRETQYF
>TRBD2|TRBV13|TRBJ2-3|few
TGTGCCAGCAGCGTTAGCGGGGAGAGCACAGATACGCAGTATTTT
CASSVSGESTDTQYF
>TRBD2|TRBV4-2|TRBJ2-1|-
TGTGCCAGCAGCAGACTAGCGGGGGGGCCAGGCCACAATGAGCAGTTCTTC
CASSRLAGGPGHNEQFF
>-|TRBV15|TRBJ1-6|-
TGTGCCACCAGCAGAGTGGAGGGGGTAAATTCACCCCTCCACTTT
CATSRVEGVNSPLHF
>-|TRBV10-2|TRBJ2-7|-
TGCGCCAGCAGTGAGCCGTTCCGGGGCTCCTACGAGCAGTACTTC
CASSEPFRGSYEQYF
>-|TRBV13|TRBJ2-7|-
TGTGCCAGCAGCAGGGGAGAATCCTACGAGCAGTACTTC
CASSRGESYEQYF
>-|TRBV30|TRBJ2-6|-
TGTGCCTGGAGTGTTGACTCTGGGGCCAACGTCCTGACTTTC
CAWSVDSGANVLTF
>-|TRBV18|TRBJ2-7|-
TGTGCCAGCTCACCTCCCGACGGAGCCTACGAGCAGTACTTC
CASSPPDGAYEQYF
>-|TRBV7-7|TRBJ1-1|-
TGTGCTAGCAGCAGAGACAGGTTACGAGGGACTGAAGCTTTCTTT
CASSRDRLRGTEAFF
>-|TRBV25-1|TRBJ2-1|few
TGTGCCAGCAGTCCGGGTAATGAGCAGTTCTTC
CASSPGNEQFF
>-|TRBV25-1|TRBJ1-2|-
TGTGCCAGCAGCCCAAGCGGAGCTAACTATGGCTACACCTTC
CASSPSGANYGYTF
>-|TRBV21-1|TRBJ1-1|-
TGTGCCAGCAGCAAATTGAGTGGCGACCGCGGGGGCGTTTTTGGCTCTGAAGCTTTCTTT
CASSKLSGDRGGVFGSEAFF
>TRBD1|TRBV2|TRBJ1-5|-
TGTGCCAGCAGTGAAGGGACAGGGGGCTACAATCAGCCCCAGCATTTT
CASSEGTGGYNQPQHF
>TRBD1|TRBV29-1|TRBJ2-1|few
TGCAGCGTTGGAGGGACAGGGGAGGGTGAGCAGTTCTTC
CSVGGTGEGEQFF